The rows below give T cell receptor beta chains drawn from one sample of a study of shared clonotypes between healthy human individuals. Libraries were prepared by immunoSEQ multiplex PCR; TCRdb keeps only in-frame clonotypes and omits some of them. The table records 2 million or so clones, approximately 95% of them present only once. The specimen sequenced was naive CD4+ T cells sorted from blood. These receptors were collected from a young man in good health. CDR3s include the opening cysteine and the closing phenylalanine or tryptophan. Each record gives: V gene, D gene, J gene, clone size, CDR3 DNA, CDR3 protein. D genes are given only for firm matches. Size is stated for part of the rows, as once, few or many counts, or as a class when the clone is expanded.

TRBV19	-	TRBJ2-1	-	TGTGCCAGTAGTAGGACCATGTTGGCCTCCTACAATGAGCAGTTCTTC	CASSRTMLASYNEQFF
TRBV4-1	-	TRBJ1-1	-	TGCGCCAGCAGCCAAGATCTGGATATGAACACTGAAGCTTTCTTT	CASSQDLDMNTEAFF
TRBV2	-	TRBJ2-1	few	TGTGCCAGCAGGTGGGGTCAGGGACACAATGAGCAGTTCTTC	CASRWGQGHNEQFF
TRBV7-9	-	TRBJ2-3	once	TGTGCCAGCAGCCCAACCGGCGAGGGGGGCACAGATACGCAGTATTTT	CASSPTGEGGTDTQYF
TRBV10-3	TRBD2	TRBJ2-5	-	TGTGCCACCTCTAGCGGGGACTCCCAAGAGACCCAGTACTTC	CATSSGDSQETQYF
TRBV2	TRBD1	TRBJ1-1	-	TGTGCCAGCACCCCAGGACAGGCTTGGACTGAAGCTTTCTTT	CASTPGQAWTEAFF
TRBV14	-	TRBJ1-1	many	TGTGCCAGCAGCCAATGGGCAGGGATGAATAACACTGAAGCTTTCTTT	CASSQWAGMNNTEAFF
TRBV7-3	-	TRBJ2-3	-	TGTGCCAGCAGCTTATCACTATCTGATACGCAGTATTTT	CASSLSLSDTQYF
TRBV10-3	-	TRBJ2-1	few	TGTGCCGTGGACTCCTCAAACCTCGATGAGCAGTTCTTC	CAVDSSNLDEQFF
TRBV2	-	TRBJ2-5	-	TGTGCCAGCAGTGATTATGAGACCCAGTACTTC	CASSDYETQYF
TRBV10-2	TRBD2	TRBJ2-7	-	TGCGCCAGCAGTGAGCAACATTTTAGCGGGGAAGTCAACGAGCAGTACTTC	CASSEQHFSGEVNEQYF
TRBV10-3	TRBD1	TRBJ1-4	-	TGTGCCAGCAACCGACAGGGGGAAGGGGAAAAACTGTTTTTT	CASNRQGEGEKLFF
TRBV5-1	TRBD1	TRBJ2-2	-	TGCGCCAGCAGCTTCGACACAGGGGATGGCGGGGAGCTGTTTTTT	CASSFDTGDGGELFF
TRBV5-1	TRBD2	TRBJ2-1	-	TGCGCCAGCTCCTGGGGGGGGAGCTCCTACAATGAGCAGTTCTTC	CASSWGGSSYNEQFF
TRBV6-5	TRBD1	TRBJ2-2	-	TGTGCCAGCAGTTCGGCGGGACAGGGGAACACCGGGGAGCTGTTTTTT	CASSSAGQGNTGELFF
TRBV2	-	TRBJ2-7	-	TGTGCCAGCAGTGAAGCCTTTGGTTCCTACGAGCAGTACTTC	CASSEAFGSYEQYF
TRBV10-3	-	TRBJ1-3	once	TGTGCCATCAGTGAGTCGAGGGCGAACTCTGGAAACACCATATATTTT	CAISESRANSGNTIYF